This TCR beta chain was recovered during a study of T cell changes during pregnancy in multiple sclerosis. The table lists this clone with a count of one. The CDR3 has 19 amino acids. Germline loops: CDR1 SEHNR, CDR2 FQNEAQ (reference sequence). After removal of 5 bases from V and 4 bases from J, the junction contained 19 bases not matched to a gene. Produced via immunoSEQ multiplex PCR; TCRdb's table is partial and in-frame only. The table has around 38,000 clones, roughly nine tenths seen once. Sequenced material: CD8+ T cells from peripheral blood mononuclear cells, taken in the second trimester of pregnancy. The receptor's source is a female donor with multiple sclerosis, enrolled in a pregnancy study. The rearrangement links TRBV7-9 to TRBJ1-2; 10 bases are a match to TRBD1. CDR3 sequence reads: CASSLRPGQGSSYLYGYTF. The CDR3 DNA reads as TGTGCCAGCAGCCTTCGTCCGGGACAGGGGTCCTCTTATCTCTATGGCTACACCTTC.